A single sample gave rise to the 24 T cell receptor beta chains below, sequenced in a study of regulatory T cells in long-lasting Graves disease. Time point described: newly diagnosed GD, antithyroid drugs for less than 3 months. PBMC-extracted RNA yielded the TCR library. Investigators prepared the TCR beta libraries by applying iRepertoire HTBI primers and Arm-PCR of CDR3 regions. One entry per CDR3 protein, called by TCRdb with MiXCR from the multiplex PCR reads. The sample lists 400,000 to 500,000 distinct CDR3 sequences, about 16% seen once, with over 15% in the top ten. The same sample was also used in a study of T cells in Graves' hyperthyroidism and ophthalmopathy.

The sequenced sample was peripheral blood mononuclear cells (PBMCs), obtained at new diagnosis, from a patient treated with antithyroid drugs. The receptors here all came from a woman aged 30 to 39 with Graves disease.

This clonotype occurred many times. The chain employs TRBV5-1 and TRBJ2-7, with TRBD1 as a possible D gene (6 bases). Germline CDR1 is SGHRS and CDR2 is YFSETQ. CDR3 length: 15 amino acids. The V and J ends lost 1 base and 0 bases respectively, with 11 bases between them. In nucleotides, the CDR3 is TGCGCCAGCAGCTTGACAGGGCCCAGCTCCTACGAGCAGTACTTC. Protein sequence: CASSLTGPSSYEQYF.

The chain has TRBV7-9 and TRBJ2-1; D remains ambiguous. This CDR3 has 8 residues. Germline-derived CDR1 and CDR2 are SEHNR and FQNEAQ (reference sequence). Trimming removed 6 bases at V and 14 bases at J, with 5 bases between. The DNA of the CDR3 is TGTGCCAGCAGTTCCGAGTTCTTC. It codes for CASSSEFF.

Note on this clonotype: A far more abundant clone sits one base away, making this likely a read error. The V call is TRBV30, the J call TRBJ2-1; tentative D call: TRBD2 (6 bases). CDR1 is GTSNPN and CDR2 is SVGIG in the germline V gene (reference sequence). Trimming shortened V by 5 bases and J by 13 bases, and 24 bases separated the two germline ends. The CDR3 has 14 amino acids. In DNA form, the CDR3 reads TGTGCCTGGGCCGGGACTTTCACTCAAGAGACCCAGTTCTTC. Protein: CAWAGTFTQETQFF.

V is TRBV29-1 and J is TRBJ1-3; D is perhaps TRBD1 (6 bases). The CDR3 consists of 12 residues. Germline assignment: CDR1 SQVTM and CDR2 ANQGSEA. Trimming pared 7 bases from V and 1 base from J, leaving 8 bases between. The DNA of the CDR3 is TGCAGCGCTGGGACATCTGGAAACACCATATATTTT. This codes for CSAGTSGNTIYF.

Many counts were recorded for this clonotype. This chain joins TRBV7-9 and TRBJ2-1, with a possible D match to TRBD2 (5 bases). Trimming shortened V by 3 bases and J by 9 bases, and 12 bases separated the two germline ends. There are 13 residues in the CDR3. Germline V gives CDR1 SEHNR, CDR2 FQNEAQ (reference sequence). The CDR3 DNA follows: TGTGCCAGCAGCTTCTCCGATAGCGTTGAGCAGTTCTTC. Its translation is CASSFSDSVEQFF.

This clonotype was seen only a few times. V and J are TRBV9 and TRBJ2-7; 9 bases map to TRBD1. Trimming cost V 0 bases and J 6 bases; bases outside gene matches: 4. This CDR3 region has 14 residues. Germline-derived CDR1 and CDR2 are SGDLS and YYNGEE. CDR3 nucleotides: TGTGCCAGCAGCGTAGCGGGACAGGGCTCCGAGCAGTACTTC. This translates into CASSVAGQGSEQYF.

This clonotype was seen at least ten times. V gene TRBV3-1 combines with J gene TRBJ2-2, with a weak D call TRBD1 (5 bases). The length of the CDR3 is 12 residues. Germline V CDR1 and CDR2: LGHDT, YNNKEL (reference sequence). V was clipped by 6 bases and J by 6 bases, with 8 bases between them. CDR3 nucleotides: TGTGCCAGCAGTCAGGGATCCGGGGAGCTGTTTTTT. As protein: CASSQGSGELFF.

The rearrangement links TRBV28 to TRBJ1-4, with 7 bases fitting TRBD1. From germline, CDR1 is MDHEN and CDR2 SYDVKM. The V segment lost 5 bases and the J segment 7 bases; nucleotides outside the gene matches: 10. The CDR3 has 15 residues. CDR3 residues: CASSPSAAGGEKLFF. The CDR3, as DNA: TGTGCCAGCAGTCCCAGCGCGGCAGGGGGTGAAAAACTGTTTTTT. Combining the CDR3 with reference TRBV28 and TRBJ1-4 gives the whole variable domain DVKVTQSSRYLVKRTGEKVFLECVQDMDHENMFWYRQDPGLGLRLIYFSYDVKMKEKGDIPEGYSVSREKKERFSLILESASTNQTSMYLCASSPSAAGGEKLFFGSGTQLSVL.

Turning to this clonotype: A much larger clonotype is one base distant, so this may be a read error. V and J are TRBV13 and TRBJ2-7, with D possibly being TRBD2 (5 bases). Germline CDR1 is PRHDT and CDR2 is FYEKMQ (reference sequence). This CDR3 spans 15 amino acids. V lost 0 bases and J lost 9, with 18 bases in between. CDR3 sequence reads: CASSLGEVGEDGQYF. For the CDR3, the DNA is TGTGCCAGCAGCTTAGGGGAGGTAGGCGAGGACGGGCAGTACTTC.

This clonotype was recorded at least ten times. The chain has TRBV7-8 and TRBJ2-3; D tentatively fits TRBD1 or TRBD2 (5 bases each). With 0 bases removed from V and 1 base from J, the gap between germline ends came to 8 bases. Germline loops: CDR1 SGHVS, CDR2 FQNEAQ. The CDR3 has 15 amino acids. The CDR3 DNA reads TGTGCCAGCAGCTTAGCGCGAGGGGGCACAGATACGCAGTATTTT. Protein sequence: CASSLARGGTDTQYF.

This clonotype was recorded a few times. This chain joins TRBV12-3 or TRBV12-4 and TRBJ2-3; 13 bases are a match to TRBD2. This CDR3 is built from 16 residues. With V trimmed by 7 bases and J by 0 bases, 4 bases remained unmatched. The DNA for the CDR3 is TGTGCCAGCATCCCGACTAGCGGGGGGAGCACAGATACGCAGTATTTT. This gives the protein CASIPTSGGSTDTQYF.

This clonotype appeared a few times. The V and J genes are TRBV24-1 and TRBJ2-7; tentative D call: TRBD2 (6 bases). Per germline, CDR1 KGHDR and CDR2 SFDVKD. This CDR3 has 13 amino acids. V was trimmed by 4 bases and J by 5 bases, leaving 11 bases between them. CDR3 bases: TGTGCCACCAGTGACTCAGGGAGGAACGAGCAGTACTTC. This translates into CATSDSGRNEQYF.

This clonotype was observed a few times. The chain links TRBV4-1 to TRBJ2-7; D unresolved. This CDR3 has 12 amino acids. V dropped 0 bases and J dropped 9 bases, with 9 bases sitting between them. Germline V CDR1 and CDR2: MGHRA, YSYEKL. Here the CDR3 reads CASSQDRSLQYF. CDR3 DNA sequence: TGCGCCAGCAGCCAAGACCGTTCTCTGCAGTACTTC.

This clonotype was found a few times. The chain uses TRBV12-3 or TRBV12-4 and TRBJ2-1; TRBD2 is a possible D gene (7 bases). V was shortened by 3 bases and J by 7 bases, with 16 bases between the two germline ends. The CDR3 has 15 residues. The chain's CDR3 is CASSFFLGGANEQFF. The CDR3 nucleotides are TGTGCCAGCAGTTTCTTCCTAGGGGGGGCTAATGAGCAGTTCTTC.

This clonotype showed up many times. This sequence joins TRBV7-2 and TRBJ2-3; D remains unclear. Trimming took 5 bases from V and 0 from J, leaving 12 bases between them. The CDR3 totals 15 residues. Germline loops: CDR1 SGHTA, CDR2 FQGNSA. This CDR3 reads CASSGIAVSTDTQYF. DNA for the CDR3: TGTGCCAGCAGCGGGATAGCTGTTAGCACAGATACGCAGTATTTT.

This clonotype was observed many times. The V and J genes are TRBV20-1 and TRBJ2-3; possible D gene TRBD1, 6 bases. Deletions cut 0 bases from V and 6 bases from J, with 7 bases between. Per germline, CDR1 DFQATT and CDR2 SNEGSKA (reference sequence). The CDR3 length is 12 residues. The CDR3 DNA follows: TGCAGTGCTAGAGACAGGGGTGATACGCAGTATTTT. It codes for CSARDRGDTQYF.

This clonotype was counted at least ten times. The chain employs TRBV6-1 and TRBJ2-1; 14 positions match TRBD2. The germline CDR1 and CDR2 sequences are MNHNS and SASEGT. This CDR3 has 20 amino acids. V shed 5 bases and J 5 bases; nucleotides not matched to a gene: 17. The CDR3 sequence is CASSRSPGLAGVPSHNEQFF. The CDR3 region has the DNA TGTGCCAGCAGTAGATCCCCGGGACTAGCGGGAGTCCCATCCCACAATGAGCAGTTCTTC.

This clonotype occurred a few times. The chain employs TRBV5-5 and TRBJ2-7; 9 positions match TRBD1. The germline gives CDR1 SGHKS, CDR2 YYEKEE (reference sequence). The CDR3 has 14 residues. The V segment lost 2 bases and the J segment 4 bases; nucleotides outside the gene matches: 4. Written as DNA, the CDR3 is TGTGCCAGCAGCTTTCAGACAGGGGGTTACGAGCAGTACTTC. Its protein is CASSFQTGGYEQYF.

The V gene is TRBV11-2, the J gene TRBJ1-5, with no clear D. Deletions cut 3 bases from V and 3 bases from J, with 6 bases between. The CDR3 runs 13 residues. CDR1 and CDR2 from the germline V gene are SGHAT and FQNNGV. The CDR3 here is CASSLEDNQPQHF. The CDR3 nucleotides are TGTGCCAGCAGCTTGGAGGACAATCAGCCCCAGCATTTT.

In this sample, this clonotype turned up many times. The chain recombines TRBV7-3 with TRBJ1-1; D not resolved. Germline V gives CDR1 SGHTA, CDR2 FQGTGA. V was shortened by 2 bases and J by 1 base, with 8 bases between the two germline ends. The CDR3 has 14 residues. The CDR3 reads CASSLVAGNTEAFF. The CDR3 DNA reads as TGTGCCAGCAGCTTAGTTGCCGGGAACACTGAAGCTTTCTTT. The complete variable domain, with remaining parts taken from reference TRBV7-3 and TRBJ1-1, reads GAGVSQTPSNKVTEKGKYVELRCDPISGHTALYWYRQSLGQGPEFLIYFQGTGAADDSGLPNDRFFAVRPEGSVSTLKIQRTERGDSAVYLCASSLVAGNTEAFFGQGTRLTVV.

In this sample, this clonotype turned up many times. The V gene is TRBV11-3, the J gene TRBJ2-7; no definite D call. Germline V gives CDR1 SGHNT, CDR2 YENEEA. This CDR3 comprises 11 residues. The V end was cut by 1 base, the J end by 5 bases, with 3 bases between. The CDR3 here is CASSLVNEQYF. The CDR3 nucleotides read TGTGCCAGCAGCTTAGTGAACGAGCAGTACTTC.

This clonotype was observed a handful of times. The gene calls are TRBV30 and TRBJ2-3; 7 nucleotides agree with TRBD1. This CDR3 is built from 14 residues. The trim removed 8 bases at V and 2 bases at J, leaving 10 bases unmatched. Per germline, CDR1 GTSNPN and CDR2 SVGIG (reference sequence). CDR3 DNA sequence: TGTGCCCTTCGGACAGGTACCCTCACAGATACGCAGTATTTT. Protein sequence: CALRTGTLTDTQYF.

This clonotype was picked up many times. The CDR3, as DNA: TGCGCCAGCAGCCAAGAATGGACAGATACGCAGTATTTT. Its translation: CASSQEWTDTQYF. V and J are TRBV4-1 and TRBJ2-3; D gene unclear. V was pared by 0 bases and J by 3 bases, with 4 bases between. This CDR3 is 13 amino acids long. Germline lookup yields CDR1 MGHRA and CDR2 YSYEKL.

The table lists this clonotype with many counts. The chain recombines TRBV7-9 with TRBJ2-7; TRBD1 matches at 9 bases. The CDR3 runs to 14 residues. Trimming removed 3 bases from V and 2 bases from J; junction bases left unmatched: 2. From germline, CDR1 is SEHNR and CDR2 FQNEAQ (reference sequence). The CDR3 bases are TGTGCCAGCAGCTTCGACAGGGGGGCCTACGAGCAGTACTTC. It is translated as CASSFDRGAYEQYF. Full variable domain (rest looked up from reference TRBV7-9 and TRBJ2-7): DTGVSQNPRHKITKRGQNVTFRCDPISEHNRLYWYRQTLGQGPEFLTYFQNEAQLEKSRLLSDRFSAERPKGSFSTLEIQRTEQGDSAMYLCASSFDRGAYEQYFGPGTRLTVT.